Listed here is a single TCR beta chain. A universal primer site was incorporated via template switching, and the cDNA contained unique molecular identifiers. TCRdb passed the 5' RACE reads through MiXCR, listing each CDR3 protein once. The sample has about 730,000 distinct CDR3 sequences, roughly 20% seen once; the top ten hold roughly 4%. Germline V gene lookup returns CDR1 MNHNS and CDR2 SASEGT. The CDR3 is made up of 17 amino acids. V gave up 8 bases and J gave up 7 bases; unmatched junction bases: 18. This specimen comes from a study of identical twins. A further study also used this sample, focusing on T cells expressing NK-cell markers.

The sequence was collected from a woman between 18 and 29 years old in good health. This chain uses TRBV6-1 with TRBJ2-2; 8 nucleotides match TRBD2. Material: PBMCs. CDR3 in DNA: TGTGCCAGCGGCATAAGGGCGCTCGGCGGGAGGAACGGGGAGCTGTTTTTT. This gives the protein CASGIRALGGRNGELFF.